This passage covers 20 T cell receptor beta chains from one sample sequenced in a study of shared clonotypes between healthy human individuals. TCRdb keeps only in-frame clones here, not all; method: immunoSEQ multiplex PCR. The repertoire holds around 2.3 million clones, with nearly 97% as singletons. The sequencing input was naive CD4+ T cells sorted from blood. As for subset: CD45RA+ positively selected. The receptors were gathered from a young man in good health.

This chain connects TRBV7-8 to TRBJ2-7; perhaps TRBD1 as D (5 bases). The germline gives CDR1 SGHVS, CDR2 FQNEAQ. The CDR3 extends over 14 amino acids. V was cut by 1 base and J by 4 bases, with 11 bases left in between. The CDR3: CASSLGGPGYEQYF. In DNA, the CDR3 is TGTGCCAGCAGCTTAGGCGGTCCAGGGTACGAGCAGTACTTC.

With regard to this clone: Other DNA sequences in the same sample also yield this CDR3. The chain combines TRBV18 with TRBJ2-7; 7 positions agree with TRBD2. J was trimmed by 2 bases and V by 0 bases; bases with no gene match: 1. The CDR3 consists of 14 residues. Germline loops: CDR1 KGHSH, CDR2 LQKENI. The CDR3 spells CASSPPSGAYEQYF. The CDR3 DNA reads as TGTGCCAGCTCACCACCAAGCGGGGCCTACGAGCAGTACTTC.

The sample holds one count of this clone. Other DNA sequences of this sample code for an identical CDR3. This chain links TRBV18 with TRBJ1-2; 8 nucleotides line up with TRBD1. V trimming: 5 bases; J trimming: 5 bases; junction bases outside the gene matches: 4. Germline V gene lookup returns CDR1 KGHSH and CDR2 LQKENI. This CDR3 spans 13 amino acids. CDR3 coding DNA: TGTGCCAGCTCATCCGGACAGGGTTATGGCTACACCTTC. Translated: CASSSGQGYGYTF. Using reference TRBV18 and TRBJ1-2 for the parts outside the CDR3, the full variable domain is NAGVMQNPRHLVRRRGQEARLRCSPMKGHSHVYWYRQLPEEGLKFMVYLQKENIIDESGMPKERFSAEFPKEGPSILRIQQVVRGDSAAYFCASSSGQGYGYTFGSGTRLTVV.

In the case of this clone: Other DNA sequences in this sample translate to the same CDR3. The CDR3 sequence is CASSVGEGASGNTIYF. In DNA, the CDR3 is TGTGCCAGCAGCGTAGGAGAAGGGGCTAGTGGAAACACCATATATTTT. This rearrangement joins TRBV9 to TRBJ1-3; D perhaps matches TRBD1 (5 bases). The ends were cut back, 0 bases at V and 3 bases at J, with 13 bases in the middle. The CDR3 sequence is 16 residues long. Germline V CDR1 and CDR2: SGDLS, YYNGEE.

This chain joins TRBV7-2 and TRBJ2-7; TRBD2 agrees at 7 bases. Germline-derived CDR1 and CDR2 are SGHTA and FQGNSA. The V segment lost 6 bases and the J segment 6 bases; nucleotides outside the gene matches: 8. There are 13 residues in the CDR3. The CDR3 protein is CASSTSGRAEQYF. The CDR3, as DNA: TGTGCCAGCAGTACCTCAGGGAGGGCCGAGCAGTACTTC.

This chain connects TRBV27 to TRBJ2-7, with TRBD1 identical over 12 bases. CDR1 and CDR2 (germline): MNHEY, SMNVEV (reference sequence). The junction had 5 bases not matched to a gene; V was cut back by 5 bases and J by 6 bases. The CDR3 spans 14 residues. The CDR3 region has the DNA TGTGCCAGCAGTCCCGGGACAGGGGGCTCCGAGCAGTACTTC. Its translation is CASSPGTGGSEQYF.

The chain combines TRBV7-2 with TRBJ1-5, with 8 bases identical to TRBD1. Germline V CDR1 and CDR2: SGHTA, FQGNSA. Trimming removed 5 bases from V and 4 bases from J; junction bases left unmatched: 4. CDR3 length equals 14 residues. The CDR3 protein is CASSADRGNQPQHF. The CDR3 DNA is TGTGCCAGCAGCGCAGACAGGGGAAATCAGCCCCAGCATTTT.

The CDR3 protein is CASSERAGVNEQFF. DNA for the CDR3: TGTGCCAGCAGTGAAAGGGCAGGGGTCAATGAGCAGTTCTTC. The chain employs TRBV6-1 and TRBJ2-1; a weak D match, TRBD1 (6 bases). The CDR3 totals 14 residues. The germline CDR1 and CDR2 sequences are MNHNS and SASEGT. Trimming took off 2 bases at V and 6 bases at J, with 11 bases between the two ends.

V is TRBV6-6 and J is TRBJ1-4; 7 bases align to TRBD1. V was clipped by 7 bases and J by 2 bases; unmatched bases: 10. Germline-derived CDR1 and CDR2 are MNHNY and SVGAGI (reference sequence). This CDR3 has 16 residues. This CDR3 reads CASKYQTGMTNEKLFF. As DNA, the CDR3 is TGTGCCAGCAAATACCAGACAGGGATGACTAATGAAAAACTGTTTTTT.

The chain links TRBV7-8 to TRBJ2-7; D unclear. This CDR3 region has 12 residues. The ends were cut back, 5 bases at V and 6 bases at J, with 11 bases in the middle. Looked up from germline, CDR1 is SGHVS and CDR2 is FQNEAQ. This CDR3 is CASSPTTLEQYF. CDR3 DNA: TGTGCCAGCAGCCCGACGACTCTCGAGCAGTACTTC.

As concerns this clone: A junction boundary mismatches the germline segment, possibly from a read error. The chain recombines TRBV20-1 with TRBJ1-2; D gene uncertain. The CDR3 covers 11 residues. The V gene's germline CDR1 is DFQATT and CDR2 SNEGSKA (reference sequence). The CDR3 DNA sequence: TGCAGTGCTAACCAACGGGCAGCATTTCTCTTC. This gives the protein CSANQRAAFLF.

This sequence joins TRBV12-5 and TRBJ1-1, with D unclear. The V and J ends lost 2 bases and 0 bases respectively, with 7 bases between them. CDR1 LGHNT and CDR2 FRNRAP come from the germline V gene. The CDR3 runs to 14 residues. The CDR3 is CASGLNLLNTEAFF. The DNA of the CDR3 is TGTGCTAGTGGTTTGAATCTCCTGAACACTGAAGCTTTCTTT.

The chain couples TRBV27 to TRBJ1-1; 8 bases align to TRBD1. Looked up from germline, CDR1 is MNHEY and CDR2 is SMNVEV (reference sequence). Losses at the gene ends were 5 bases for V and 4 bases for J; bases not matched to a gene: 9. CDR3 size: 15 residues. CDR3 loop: CASSADSGGGTEAFF. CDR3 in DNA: TGTGCCAGCAGTGCCGACTCAGGGGGCGGCACTGAAGCTTTCTTT.

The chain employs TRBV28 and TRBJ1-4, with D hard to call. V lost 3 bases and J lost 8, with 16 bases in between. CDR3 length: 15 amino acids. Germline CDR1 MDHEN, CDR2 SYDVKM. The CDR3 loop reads CASSFARKGNEKLFF. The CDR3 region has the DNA TGTGCCAGCAGTTTTGCGAGGAAGGGTAACGAAAAACTGTTTTTT.

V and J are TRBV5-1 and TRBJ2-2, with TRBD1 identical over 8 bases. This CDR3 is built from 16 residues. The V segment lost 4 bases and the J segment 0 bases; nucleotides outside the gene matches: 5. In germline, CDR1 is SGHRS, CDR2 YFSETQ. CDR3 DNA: TGCGCCAGCAGCCCCAGGGGGCAGGCGAACACCGGGGAGCTGTTTTTT. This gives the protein CASSPRGQANTGELFF.

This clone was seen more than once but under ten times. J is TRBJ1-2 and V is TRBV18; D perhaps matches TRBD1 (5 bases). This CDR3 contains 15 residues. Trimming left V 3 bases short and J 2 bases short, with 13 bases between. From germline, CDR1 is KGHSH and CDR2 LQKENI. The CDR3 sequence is CASSPFQEGNYGYTF. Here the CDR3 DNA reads TGTGCCAGCTCACCGTTCCAAGAGGGGAACTATGGCTACACCTTC.

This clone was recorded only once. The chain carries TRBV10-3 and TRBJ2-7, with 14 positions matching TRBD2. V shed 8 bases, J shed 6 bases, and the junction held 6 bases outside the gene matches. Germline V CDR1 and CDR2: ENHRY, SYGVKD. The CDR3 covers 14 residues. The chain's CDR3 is CAIQGTSGSLEQYF. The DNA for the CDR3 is TGTGCCATCCAGGGGACTAGCGGGAGTCTCGAGCAGTACTTC.

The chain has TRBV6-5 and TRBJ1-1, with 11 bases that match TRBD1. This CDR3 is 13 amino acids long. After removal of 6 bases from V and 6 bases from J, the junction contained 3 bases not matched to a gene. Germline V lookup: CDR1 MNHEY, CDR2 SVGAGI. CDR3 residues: CASSPGQGAEAFF. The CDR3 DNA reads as TGTGCCAGCAGCCCGGGACAGGGGGCTGAAGCTTTCTTT.

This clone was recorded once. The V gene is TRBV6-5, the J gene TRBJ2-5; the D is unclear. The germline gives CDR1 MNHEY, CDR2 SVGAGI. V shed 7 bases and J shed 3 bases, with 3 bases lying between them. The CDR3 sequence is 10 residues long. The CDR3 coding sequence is TGTGCCAGCAAGAAAGAGACCCAGTACTTC. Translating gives CASKKETQYF.

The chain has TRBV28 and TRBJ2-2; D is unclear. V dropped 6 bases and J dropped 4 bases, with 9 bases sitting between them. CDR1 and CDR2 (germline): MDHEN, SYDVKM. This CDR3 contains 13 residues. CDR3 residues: CASRGVGTGELFF. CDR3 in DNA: TGTGCCAGCAGGGGTGTGGGCACCGGGGAGCTGTTTTTT.